Below are 21 T cell receptor beta chains sequenced from a single sample in a study of cytomegalovirus exposure and HLA in healthy donors. PCR amplification relied on 60 Vbeta primers (plus 13 Jbeta primers). TCRdb's table, derived via immunoSEQ multiplex PCR, lists solely in-frame clones and lacks some. Its listing shows more than 65,000 clones. Sequenced input: PBMCs. These receptors all come from a middle-aged man in good health and CMV-seronegative.

The V gene is TRBV13, the J gene TRBJ1-1; a possible D gene is TRBD1 (6 bases). CDR3 size: 16 residues. V dropped 2 bases and J dropped 1 base, with 14 bases sitting between them. Germline-derived CDR1 and CDR2 are PRHDT and FYEKMQ (reference sequence). This CDR3 is CASSLWDGGQNTEAFF. The CDR3 coding sequence is TGTGCCAGCAGCTTATGGGACGGGGGGCAGAACACTGAAGCTTTCTTT.

The rearrangement joins TRBV5-1 to TRBJ2-5; 9 bases are a match to TRBD2. From germline, CDR1 is SGHRS and CDR2 YFSETQ. V lost 4 bases and J lost 1; bases outside the gene matches: 5. The CDR3 loop spans 15 amino acids. The CDR3 protein is CASSRIAGAQETQYF. For the CDR3, the DNA is TGCGCCAGCAGCCGGATAGCGGGGGCCCAAGAGACCCAGTACTTC.

The CDR3 loop reads CASSQDISGNYGYTF. The CDR3 nucleotides are TGTGCCAGCAGCCAAGATATATCGGGGAACTATGGCTACACCTTC. V gene TRBV14 combines with J gene TRBJ1-2; no definite D call. V dropped 0 bases and J dropped 2 bases, with 10 bases sitting between them. This CDR3 contains 15 residues. Germline values: CDR1 SGHDN, CDR2 FVKESK.

The V gene is TRBV6-5, the J gene TRBJ2-5, with TRBD2 matching 8 bases. The CDR3 loop spans 14 amino acids. The junction had 12 bases not matched to a gene; V was cut back by 6 bases and J by 9 bases. Germline V gene data show CDR1 as MNHEY and CDR2 as SVGAGI. CDR3 DNA: TGTGCCAGCAGACCCGGGGGGGCGCGGGCGGCCCAGTACTTC. This encodes CASRPGGARAAQYF.

V gene TRBV30 combines with J gene TRBJ1-2; no clear D gene. CDR3 length equals 13 residues. V was pared by 1 base and J by 4 bases, with 10 bases between. Germline assignment: CDR1 GTSNPN and CDR2 SVGIG (reference sequence). The CDR3 loop reads CAWSADGIYGYTF. The CDR3 DNA reads as TGTGCCTGGAGTGCGGACGGGATCTATGGCTACACCTTC.

This chain links TRBV29-1 with TRBJ2-5, with 8 bases fitting TRBD2. The V gene end was trimmed by 7 bases and the J gene end by 1 base; junction bases not matched to a gene: 11. Looked up from germline, CDR1 is SQVTM and CDR2 is ANQGSEA. The CDR3 has 15 amino acids. CDR3 protein: CSGKRAGVVQETQYF. CDR3 bases: TGCAGCGGGAAAAGAGCGGGGGTGGTCCAAGAGACCCAGTACTTC.

The gene calls are TRBV7-3 and TRBJ2-2; TRBD1 matches 9 bases. V dropped 6 bases and J dropped 7; count of bases not matched to a gene: 6. Germline V CDR1 and CDR2: SGHTA, FQGTGA. CDR3 length equals 14 residues. The CDR3 loop reads CASRGTGPVGELFF. DNA of the CDR3: TGTGCCAGCAGGGGGACAGGGCCAGTCGGGGAGCTGTTTTTT.

The J gene is TRBJ2-1, the V gene TRBV6-6; TRBD1 might be the D (6 bases). The CDR3 sequence is 15 residues long. V dropped 7 bases and J dropped 5 bases, with 18 bases sitting between them. Germline CDR1 is MNHNY and CDR2 is SVGAGI (reference sequence). In DNA, the CDR3 is TGTGCCAGCACTTCAGGCCAGGGGATACACAATGAGCAGTTCTTC. Amino acid sequence: CASTSGQGIHNEQFF.

The J gene is TRBJ1-4, the V gene TRBV19, with D perhaps matching TRBD1 (5 bases). The V gene lost 3 bases and the J gene lost 7 bases, with 15 bases spanning the gap. CDR1 is LNHDA and CDR2 is SQIVND in the germline V gene (reference sequence). The CDR3 loop spans 15 amino acids. The CDR3 protein is CASSIFPGTGEKLFF. The CDR3 region has the DNA TGTGCCAGTAGTATCTTTCCCGGGACTGGTGAAAAACTGTTTTTT.

The rearrangement links TRBV15 to TRBJ2-2, with no clear D. Germline V CDR1 and CDR2: LNHNV, YYDKDF (reference sequence). Trimming removed 0 bases at V and 1 base at J, with 9 bases between. The CDR3 sequence is 16 residues long. CDR3 protein: CATSRDVAGNTGELFF. DNA of the CDR3: TGTGCCACCAGCAGAGATGTGGCAGGGAACACCGGGGAGCTGTTTTTT.

The J gene is TRBJ2-3, the V gene TRBV12-5; 16 positions agree with TRBD2. The CDR3 covers 16 residues. Per germline, CDR1 LGHNT and CDR2 FRNRAP. J was trimmed by 4 bases and V by 5 bases; bases with no gene match: 3. This CDR3 is CASGPGTSGGADTQYF. The CDR3 DNA follows: TGTGCTAGTGGTCCGGGGACTAGCGGGGGGGCAGATACGCAGTATTTT. Full variable domain (remainder filled in from reference TRBV12-5 and TRBJ2-3): DARVTQTPRHKVTEMGQEVTMRCQPILGHNTVFWYRQTMMQGLELLAYFRNRAPLDDSGMPKDRFSAEMPDATLATLKIQPSEPRDSAVYFCASGPGTSGGADTQYFGPGTRLTVL.

The chain joins TRBV7-9 to TRBJ1-2, with TRBD1 matching over 7 bases. With V trimmed by 6 bases and J by 7 bases, 8 bases remained unmatched. Germline V CDR1 and CDR2: SEHNR, FQNEAQ (reference sequence). The CDR3 runs to 13 residues. In nucleotides, the CDR3 is TGTGCCAGCAGTAACAGACAGGGCAGTGGCTACACCTTC. Translated, it gives CASSNRQGSGYTF.

This sequence joins TRBV14 and TRBJ1-2; D is possibly TRBD1 (6 bases). V was trimmed by 4 bases and J by 8 bases, leaving 17 bases between them. This CDR3 has 14 residues. The germline gives CDR1 SGHDN, CDR2 FVKESK. The DNA for the CDR3 is TGTGCCAGCAGCCCCCCCGTGAAGACAGGAGGCTACACCTTC. Residues: CASSPPVKTGGYTF. The variable domain in full, completed from reference TRBV14 and TRBJ1-2, reads EAGVTQFPSHSVIEKGQTVTLRCDPISGHDNLYWYRRVMGKEIKFLLHFVKESKQDESGMPNNRFLAERTGGTYSTLKVQPAELEDSGVYFCASSPPVKTGGYTFGSGTRLTVV.

The CDR3: CASRMAGVNYGYTF. The CDR3 DNA is TGTGCCAGCAGGATGGCGGGGGTTAACTATGGCTACACCTTC. The chain employs TRBV6-5 and TRBJ1-2, with TRBD1 as a possible D gene (5 bases). The CDR3 has 14 residues. CDR1 is MNHEY and CDR2 is SVGAGI in the germline V gene. Trimming took off 6 bases at V and 1 base at J, with 12 bases between the two ends.

V is TRBV30 and J is TRBJ2-1, with a possible D match to TRBD2 (7 bases). Germline loops: CDR1 GTSNPN, CDR2 SVGIG (reference sequence). Trimming took off 5 bases at V and 9 bases at J, with 17 bases between the two ends. The CDR3 contains 13 residues. The CDR3 nucleotides are TGTGCCTGGTGGGGCGGGGGCGCGGGTGAGCAGTTCTTC. It codes for CAWWGGGAGEQFF.

J is TRBJ2-7 and V is TRBV7-9, with TRBD1 matching 9 bases. Per germline, CDR1 SEHNR and CDR2 FQNEAQ (reference sequence). With V trimmed by 8 bases and J by 6 bases, 5 bases remained unmatched. The CDR3 extends over 12 amino acids. The CDR3 here is CASSGQGIEQYF. The CDR3 DNA is TGTGCCAGCTCGGGACAGGGCATCGAGCAGTACTTC.

The chain is built from TRBV30 and TRBJ2-3, with 7 nucleotides matching TRBD2. With V trimmed by 4 bases and J by 3 bases, 7 bases remained unmatched. Per the germline V gene, CDR1 is GTSNPN and CDR2 is SVGIG (reference sequence). This CDR3 contains 14 residues. The CDR3 region has the DNA TGTGCCTGGAAGCTCGGGCGGGGGACAGATACGCAGTATTTT. This translates into CAWKLGRGTDTQYF.

The chain is built from TRBV7-6 and TRBJ1-1, with TRBD1 matching 7 bases. Germline CDR1 SGHVS, CDR2 FNYEAQ. The CDR3 consists of 16 residues. The junction had 15 bases not matched to a gene; V was cut back by 5 bases and J by 6 bases. CDR3 nucleotide sequence: TGTGCCAGCAGCCAATCCGTCGGGATAGGGGGCCCTGAAGCTTTCTTT. It translates to CASSQSVGIGGPEAFF.

The V and J genes are TRBV5-6 and TRBJ2-7, with D perhaps matching TRBD2 (5 bases). This CDR3 spans 14 amino acids. In germline, CDR1 is SGHDT, CDR2 YYEEEE. V was trimmed by 1 base and J by 4 bases, leaving 12 bases between them. CDR3 loop: CASSLSSSWYEQYF. In DNA form, the CDR3 reads TGTGCCAGCAGCTTGAGTTCTAGCTGGTACGAGCAGTACTTC.

The chain joins TRBV5-6 to TRBJ2-7, with D perhaps TRBD2 (5 bases). The CDR3 spans 14 residues. V was pared by 2 bases and J by 0 bases, with 9 bases between. Germline V CDR1 and CDR2: SGHDT, YYEEEE. CDR3 DNA: TGTGCCAGCAGCTTAGCGGTTAGCTCCTACGAGCAGTACTTC. It specifies CASSLAVSSYEQYF.

The V and J genes are TRBV7-9 and TRBJ2-1; D uncertain. The CDR3 covers 12 residues. Trimming stripped 3 bases from V and 7 bases from J, with 7 bases between. CDR1 and CDR2 from the germline V gene are SEHNR and FQNEAQ (reference sequence). The CDR3 DNA is TGTGCCAGCAGCTTCTATCTGAATGAGCAGTTCTTC. Translating it yields CASSFYLNEQFF.